This T cell receptor beta chain was retrieved from a study of response to subunit inactivated influenza vaccine. Overall study results and limits: Few additional T cells are recruited per seasonal influenza vaccination, authors suggested.

Regarding this clonotype: What it binds is not known.

TCRdb reprocessed the RT-PCR reads with MiXCR, giving one entry per CDR3 protein. The sample has hundreds of thousands of distinct CDR3 sequences; approximately 24% are singletons. Sample: CD4+ T cells sorted from PBMCs, taken roughly 5 days after vaccination. The TCR comes from a man aged 50-60 years who received an inactivated influenza vaccine.

CDR3 sequence (DNA): TGTGCCAGCAGTGACTCGAGCGGTTATACGCAGTATTTT. This codes for CASSDSSGYTQYF. The chain combines TRBV6-4 with TRBJ2-3; maybe TRBD2 (5 bases). This CDR3 region has 13 residues. V lost 0 bases, J lost 7 bases, and 8 bases lay in between. Germline V lookup: CDR1 MRHNA, CDR2 SNTAGT.